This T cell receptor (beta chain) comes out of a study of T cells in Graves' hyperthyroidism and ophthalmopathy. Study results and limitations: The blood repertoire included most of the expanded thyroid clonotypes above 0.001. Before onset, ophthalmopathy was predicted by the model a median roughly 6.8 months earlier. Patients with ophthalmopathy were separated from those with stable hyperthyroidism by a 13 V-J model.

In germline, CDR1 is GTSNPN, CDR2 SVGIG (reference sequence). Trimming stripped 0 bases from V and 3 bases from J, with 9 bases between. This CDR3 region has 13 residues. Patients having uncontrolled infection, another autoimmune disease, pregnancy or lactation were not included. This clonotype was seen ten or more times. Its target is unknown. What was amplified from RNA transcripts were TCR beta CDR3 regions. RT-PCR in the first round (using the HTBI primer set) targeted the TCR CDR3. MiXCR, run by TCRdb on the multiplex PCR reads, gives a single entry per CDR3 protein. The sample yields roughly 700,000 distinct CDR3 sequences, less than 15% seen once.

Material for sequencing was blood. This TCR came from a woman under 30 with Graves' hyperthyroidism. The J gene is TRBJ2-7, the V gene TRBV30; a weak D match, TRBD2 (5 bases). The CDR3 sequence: CAWSVSAGYEQYF. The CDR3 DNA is TGTGCCTGGAGTGTTTCGGCGGGCTACGAGCAGTACTTC.